This TCR beta chain derives from a study of T cell changes during pregnancy in multiple sclerosis (dated by TCRdb to the late 2010s). A note on the overall study: The study examined how the T cell repertoire changed over the course of pregnancy in women with multiple sclerosis.

Counted from cysteine to phenylalanine, this CDR3 has 15 amino acids. The CDR3 DNA has 45 bases and is translated from base 1. As encoded in the germline V gene, CDR1 is SGHDT while CDR2 is YYEEEE. V gives up 0 bases and J gives up 9 bases, and the segment between their germline ends measures 18 bases. Libraries were made using the immunoSEQ multiplex PCR assay. This immuneACCESS table, as held by TCRdb, lists in-frame sequences with V and J called but not all clones. Of the missing ones, under half trace to an unresolved V gene in checked studies; the others have no known cause. In all, the sample holds about 100,000 clones, and about 91% of those were seen once. The top ten hold 3.1% of the sample. With regard to this clone: This clone's antigen is unknown. No quality values exist for individual bases; no much larger clone is one base distant.

The source is a female donor with multiple sclerosis, enrolled in a pregnancy study. The V and J genes are TRBV5-6 and TRBJ1-1, with a tentative D gene TRBD1 over 6 matching bases. The sample consisted of peripheral blood, taken in the second trimester of pregnancy. The DNA sequence is as follows: TGTGCCAGCAGCTTGGTCCAGGGGCAACAACCCAAAGCTTTCTTT. Its coded protein is CASSLVQGQQPKAFF.